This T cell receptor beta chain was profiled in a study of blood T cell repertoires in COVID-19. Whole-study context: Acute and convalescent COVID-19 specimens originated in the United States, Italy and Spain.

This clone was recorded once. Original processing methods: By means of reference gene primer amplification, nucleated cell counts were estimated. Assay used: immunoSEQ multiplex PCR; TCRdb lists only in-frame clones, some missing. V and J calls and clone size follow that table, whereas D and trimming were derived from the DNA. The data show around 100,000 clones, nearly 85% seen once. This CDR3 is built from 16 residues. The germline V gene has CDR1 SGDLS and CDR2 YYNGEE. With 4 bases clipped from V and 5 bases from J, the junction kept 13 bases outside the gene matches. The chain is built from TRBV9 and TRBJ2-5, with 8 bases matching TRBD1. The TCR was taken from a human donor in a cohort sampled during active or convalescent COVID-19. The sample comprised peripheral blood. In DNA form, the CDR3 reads TGTGCCAGCAGCCCCGGACAGGGCCTAAATTGGGAGACCCAGTACTTC. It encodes CASSPGQGLNWETQYF.